A single TCR beta chain is shown here with its context. Its specificity is unknown. Sequencing used immunoSEQ multiplex PCR; TCRdb keeps in-frame clones, though not all of them. The sample contains over 7,500 clones, about two thirds of which appear only once. The entry originates in a study of tumor-infiltrating lymphocytes in localized non-small cell lung cancer. There are 14 residues in the CDR3. The germline gives CDR1 SGHTA, CDR2 FQGNSA. Trimming stripped 0 bases from V and 8 bases from J, with 13 bases between. General study points: Tumors had more T cell infiltration than uninvolved lung, per TCRbeta sequencing and CD3 counts.

This sequence joins TRBV7-2 and TRBJ1-2, with D possibly matching TRBD1 (6 bases). The sequence was obtained from a human donor with non-small cell lung cancer. The sample comprised lung tumor tissue. Here the CDR3 DNA reads TGTGCCAGCAGCTTAGCGGGACATAGCTACGGCTACACCTTC. It specifies CASSLAGHSYGYTF.